The T cell receptor beta chain under discussion was sequenced for a study of blood T cells in healthy people across ages. Points from the study as a whole: TCR beta diversity, measured per million T cells, fell in a roughly linear way with age. Both naive CD4+ cell counts and diversity were greater in long-lived donors than in aged donors.

On this clonotype itself: What it binds is unknown.

A second PCR of 7 to 11 cycles used a sample-barcoded 5' primer and a J-beta primer mix. One entry per CDR3 protein results from TCRdb running MiXCR on the 5' RACE reads. The data show about 970,000 distinct CDR3 sequences, with 45% to 60% seen just once and about a fifth held by the top ten. V trimming: 4 bases; J trimming: 7 bases; junction bases outside the gene matches: 9. Germline CDR1 is SGHTA and CDR2 is FQGTGA. There are 17 residues in the CDR3. This TCR derives from a woman aged 55-70 years in good health. The sample taken for sequencing was blood. V and J are TRBV7-3 and TRBJ2-2, with TRBD2 matching over 13 bases. CDR3 loop: CASSSSRTSGRVGELFF. The CDR3, as DNA: TGTGCCAGCAGCTCCTCTAGGACTAGCGGGAGAGTCGGGGAGCTGTTTTTT.